What follows are 7 T cell receptor beta chains derived from one specimen sequenced in a study of sequential checkpoint blockade in melanoma. Treatment in this sample: randomized to nivolumab then ipilimumab (arm A) or the reverse (arm B). The data were produced by immunoSEQ multiplex PCR, yet TCRdb's version contains in-frame clones alone and is incomplete. The data hold 15,000 to 20,000 clones, with 70% to 80% observed a single time. This sample comprised CD8+ T cells sorted from blood (inferred from file names), obtained from a patient given nivolumab and ipilimumab in sequence. Source of these receptors: a human donor with melanoma.

The chain is built from TRBV27 and TRBJ1-1; D is unclear. V was clipped by 5 bases and J by 8 bases, with 12 bases between them. From germline, CDR1 is MNHEY and CDR2 SMNVEV (reference sequence). This CDR3 has 12 residues. The CDR3 protein is CASSPPSAEAFF. In DNA, the CDR3 is TGTGCCAGCAGTCCGCCGTCAGCGGAAGCTTTCTTT.

The gene calls are TRBV5-5 and TRBJ2-7, with D tentatively TRBD1 (6 bases). Germline lookup yields CDR1 SGHKS and CDR2 YYEKEE (reference sequence). V was clipped by 0 bases and J by 0 bases, with 16 bases between them. This CDR3 has 17 residues. For the CDR3, the DNA is TGTGCCAGCAGCTTGGACGCCGGACAGACGAACTCCTACGAGCAGTACTTC. Its translation is CASSLDAGQTNSYEQYF. Full variable domain (remainder filled in from reference TRBV5-5 and TRBJ2-7): DAGVTQSPTHLIKTRGQQVTLRCSPISGHKSVSWYQQVLGQGPQFIFQYYEKEERGRGNFPDRFSARQFPNYSSELNVNALLLGDSALYLCASSLDAGQTNSYEQYFGPGTRLTVT.

The CDR3 DNA follows: TGTGCCAGCAGTACCGGGACTAGCGGGGGCCGTAAAGTCTACGAGCAGTACTTC. Amino acids: CASSTGTSGGRKVYEQYF. The chain is built from TRBV27 and TRBJ2-7, with TRBD2 identical over 14 bases. This CDR3 spans 18 amino acids. Germline CDR1 MNHEY, CDR2 SMNVEV (reference sequence). V was pared by 5 bases and J by 3 bases, with 12 bases of the junction left unmatched.

The chain recombines TRBV7-6 with TRBJ2-7; the match to TRBD2 covers 10 bases. J gave up 3 bases and V 6 bases, and 8 bases lay outside the gene matches. The germline V gene encodes CDR1 SGHVS and CDR2 FNYEAQ. The CDR3 consists of 15 residues. In DNA, the CDR3 is TGTGCCAGCAGTTCCACCCGGACTAGCGGCTACGAGCAGTACTTC. Protein sequence: CASSSTRTSGYEQYF.

The chain uses TRBV4-2 and TRBJ1-2; the D is unclear. Trimming took off 0 bases at V and 5 bases at J, with 10 bases between the two ends. The CDR3 length is 14 residues. Germline V gene lookup returns CDR1 LGHNA and CDR2 YNFKEQ. The DNA of the CDR3 is TGTGCCAGCAGCCAAGACGAATCAGCGTATGGCTACACCTTC. Its translation: CASSQDESAYGYTF.

This chain joins TRBV30 and TRBJ2-7, with TRBD1 as a possible D gene (5 bases). The ends were cut back, 1 base at V and 0 bases at J, with 7 bases in the middle. This CDR3 region has 13 residues. The germline V gene encodes CDR1 GTSNPN and CDR2 SVGIG (reference sequence). The CDR3 DNA reads TGTGCCTGGAGTGGCGGACACTCCTACGAGCAGTACTTC. This codes for CAWSGGHSYEQYF.

The chain employs TRBV19 and TRBJ2-7; TRBD2 matches 8 bases. Trimming cost V 6 bases and J 1 base; bases outside gene matches: 5. CDR1 and CDR2 from the germline V gene are LNHDA and SQIVND (reference sequence). The length of the CDR3 is 14 residues. Written as DNA, the CDR3 is TGTGCCAGTAGAGCGGGGGTTGGGTCCTACGAGCAGTACTTC. This codes for CASRAGVGSYEQYF.